This entry is about one TCR beta chain. The sample originates from a study of blood T cells in healthy people across ages. PCR was performed a second time for about 7 to 12 cycles using a sample-barcoded 5' primer and a J-beta primer mix. TCRdb independently ran MiXCR on the 5' RACE reads; one entry per CDR3 protein. The sample has 1.2 million to 1.5 million distinct CDR3 sequences, around two fifths seen once. The source is a woman aged 18-29 years in good health. Sequencing input: blood.

DNA for the CDR3: TGTGCCGTCAGGGGACAGGGTAACACTGAAGCTTTCTTT. Translated, it gives CAVRGQGNTEAFF. The chain joins TRBV12-3 or TRBV12-4 to TRBJ1-1, with TRBD1 identical over 9 bases. V dropped 11 bases and J dropped 2; count of bases not matched to a gene: 6. The CDR3 loop spans 13 amino acids.